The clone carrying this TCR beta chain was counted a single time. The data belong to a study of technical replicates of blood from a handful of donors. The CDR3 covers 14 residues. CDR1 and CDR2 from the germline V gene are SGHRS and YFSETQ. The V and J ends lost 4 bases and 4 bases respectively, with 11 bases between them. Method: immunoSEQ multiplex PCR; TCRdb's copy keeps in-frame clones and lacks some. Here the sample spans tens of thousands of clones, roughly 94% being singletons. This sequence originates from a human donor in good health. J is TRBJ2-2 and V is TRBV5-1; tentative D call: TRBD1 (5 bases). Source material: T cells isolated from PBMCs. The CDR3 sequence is CASSPGQFTGELFF. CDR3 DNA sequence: TGCGCCAGCAGCCCCGGACAATTCACCGGGGAGCTGTTTTTT.